This T cell receptor (beta chain) stems from a study of CD8+ T cells in alopecia areata. Extraction of RNA preceded its reverse transcription into cDNA, which served as the sequencing template. The protocol was immunoSEQ multiplex PCR, while the TCRdb copy is restricted to in-frame clones and leaves out a portion. The data contain 210,000 or so clones, around 66% of them seen just once; the ten biggest clones take up 1% to 1.5%. Germline trimming cut 7 bases from V and 6 bases from J; bases unmatched to any gene: 8. The CDR3 extends over 13 amino acids. CDR1 SQVTM and CDR2 ANQGSEA come from the germline V gene. Treatment: oral pan-JAK inhibitor, 5-10 mg twice daily.

The chain links TRBV29-1 to TRBJ2-4; 8 bases map to TRBD1. This TCR was recovered from a human donor with alopecia areata. Sequencing was performed on CD4+ T cells sorted from blood, taken between weeks 43 and 45, from a patient treated with tofacitinib. CDR3 amino acids: CSASTGQGNIQYF. CDR3 nucleotide sequence: TGCAGCGCCTCCACCGGACAGGGAAACATTCAGTACTTC.